This T cell receptor beta chain was observed in a study of blood T cells in healthy people across ages (dated by TCRdb to the mid-2010s). About the study as a whole: In model experiments, template switching captured about one uniquely barcoded TCR beta cDNA molecule for every two T cells. Donors of different ages were randomly distributed across sequencing lanes to avoid experimental bias. To track age-related changes in TCR beta repertoire diversity, the study relied on deep sequencing normalized with unique cDNA molecular identifiers. Using the same blood draw, the study looked at two additional independent replicas of 1 million unique cDNA reads for two donors, one aged 18 to 30 and the other aged 80 or older. The donors were divided into four age groups: young (average approximately 15 years), middle-aged (about 41), aged (around 59) and long-lived (more than 75). What the study reported, not specific to this receptor: The CMV infection status of donors was not known, potentially confounding age-related changes in expanded clonotypes. Observed TCR beta diversity per million T cells fell roughly linearly with age, and a significant reduction was already apparent by age around 40. Compared with the aged group, the long-lived group had more naive CD4+ T cells, fewer expanded clones and increased TCR diversity, a pattern suggesting age selection. Bulk unsorted PBMC profiling prevented conclusive comparison of naive and antigen-experienced compartments. Estimates of total diversity based on one million sequenced T cells were considered lower bounds and underestimates. Observed TCR beta diversity correlated strongly with the percentage of naive T cells measured by flow cytometry.

Details on this clonotype: The target of this receptor is not known. Per-base qualities were not stored, and no clone one base away is much larger.

The library was obtained by 5' RACE. Sequenced on an Illumina HiSeq 2500. A second about 6 to 11 cycle PCR used a sample-barcoded 5' primer and a J-beta primer mix. A template-switch 5' adaptor carrying 12 random nucleotides introduced a unique molecular identifier onto each TCR beta cDNA molecule. At least 3 million CDR3-containing paired-end reads were obtained from each sample. All of the RNA was converted into first-strand cDNA using the Mint cDNA synthesis kit, with a TRBC-specific oligonucleotide serving as the primer. All cDNA was treated with uracil-DNA glycosylase and then went through a first 18-cycle PCR with the universal primers M1SS and BC2_uni_R. Per the original workflow: Each sample was normalized by randomly selecting 1 million high-quality reads, each carrying a distinct molecular identifier. Instead of being binned into consensus sequences, reads that shared molecular identifiers were thrown out. MiTCR, set to a Q25 quality threshold and the strictest error-elimination algorithm, was used for CDR3 identification, clonotype clustering and error correction. A nonparametric unseen species model with Euler transformation was used to estimate lower-bound total TCR beta diversity. The public reads were run again by TCRdb, first through fastp at Q25 and then through MiXCR, and only productive beta chains were kept. CDR3 protein duplicates are merged, each entry listing the most common genes and DNA. The V and J calls shown here were made by TCRdb, not taken from the authors' results. The sample table holds approximately 810,000 distinct CDR3 sequences, of which about 36% were seen once. Of the sample, 10% to 15% is held by the ten largest clones.

Donors were roughly 40 systemically healthy Caucasian individuals from Russia aged roughly 6 to 90 years. Each donor gave 9 to 10 milliliters of peripheral blood, collected into EDTA-treated Vacutainer tubes. Ficoll-Paque density-gradient centrifugation was used to isolate PBMCs, with at least 6.5 million per sample. Trizol reagent was used to extract total RNA from PBMCs, with at least 5 micrograms per sample. For every donor, flow cytometry on a PBMC aliquot measured the percentage of naive CD45RAhigh/CD27high T cells. Clipping removes 6 bases from V and 4 bases from J, with 11 as the unmatched junction base count. From the cysteine through the phenylalanine, the CDR3 covers 16 amino acids. Just CDR3 DNA is preserved here, 48 bases in frame from base 1. In the germline V gene, CDR1 corresponds to SNHLY and CDR2 to FYNNEI.

The V and J segments used are TRBV2 and TRBJ1-1; 10 central bases correspond to TRBD1. Sequences were obtained from blood. The receptor comes from a man aged 18 to 30 in good health. The CDR3 sequence is CASSVPPGQGTTEAFF. In nucleotide form, the sequence is TGTGCCAGCAGCGTTCCCCCGGGACAGGGGACCACTGAAGCTTTCTTT.